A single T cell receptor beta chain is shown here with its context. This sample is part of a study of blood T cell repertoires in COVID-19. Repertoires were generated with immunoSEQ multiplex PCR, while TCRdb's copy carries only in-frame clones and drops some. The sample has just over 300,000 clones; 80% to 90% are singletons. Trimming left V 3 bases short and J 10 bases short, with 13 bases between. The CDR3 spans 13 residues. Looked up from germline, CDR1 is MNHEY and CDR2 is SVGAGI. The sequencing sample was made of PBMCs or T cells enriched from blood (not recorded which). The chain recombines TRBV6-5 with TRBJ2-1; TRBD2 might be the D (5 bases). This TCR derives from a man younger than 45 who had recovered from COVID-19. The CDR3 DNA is TGTGCCAGCAGTTATTTCGGGGTCGGGGAGCAGTTCTTC. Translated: CASSYFGVGEQFF.